The 31 T cell receptor beta chains below all came from one sample that was sequenced in a study of T cell changes during pregnancy in multiple sclerosis. Clones were sequenced by immunoSEQ multiplex PCR, and TCRdb holds only the in-frame ones, with some missing. The sample shows around 56,000 clones, 89% of them seen only once. The input for sequencing was peripheral blood, taken after pregnancy. Receptors were obtained from a female donor with multiple sclerosis, enrolled in a pregnancy study.

V and J are TRBV19 and TRBJ2-7, with D perhaps matching TRBD1 (6 bases). The CDR3 length is 13 residues. The V end was cut by 10 bases, the J end by 1 base, with 14 bases between. Germline V gene data show CDR1 as LNHDA and CDR2 as SQIVND (reference sequence). This chain's CDR3 is CATSITGSYEQYF. The DNA for the CDR3 is TGTGCCACCAGTATAACAGGGTCCTACGAGCAGTACTTC.

The chain has TRBV6-6 and TRBJ2-7; a weak D match, TRBD2 (6 bases). Germline loops: CDR1 MNHNY, CDR2 SVGAGI (reference sequence). V was clipped by 0 bases and J by 0 bases, with 6 bases between them. The CDR3 totals 14 residues. CDR3 sequence (DNA): TGTGCCAGCAGTTACTCGGAGGGCTCCTACGAGCAGTACTTC. Protein product: CASSYSEGSYEQYF.

The chain employs TRBV6-1 and TRBJ2-2; TRBD2 matches 12 bases. The J segment lost 6 bases and the V segment lost 4 bases, leaving 9 bases of the junction unmatched. The germline V gene encodes CDR1 MNHNS and CDR2 SASEGT. The CDR3 has 17 amino acids. CDR3 residues: CASSGPMTSGGSGELFF. The CDR3 coding sequence is TGTGCCAGCAGTGGCCCGATGACTAGCGGGGGATCCGGGGAGCTGTTTTTT.

This clone came up once. The chain uses TRBV2 and TRBJ1-2; 7 bases fit TRBD1. This CDR3 is 14 amino acids long. Germline CDR1 SNHLY, CDR2 FYNNEI. Trimming removed 6 bases from V and 7 bases from J; junction bases left unmatched: 11. CDR3 loop: CASRARQGSSGYTF. The CDR3 bases are TGTGCCAGCAGGGCTCGACAGGGATCTTCTGGCTACACCTTC.

V is TRBV5-6 and J is TRBJ1-1; perhaps TRBD1 as D (5 bases). The CDR3 spans 14 residues. Germline loops: CDR1 SGHDT, CDR2 YYEEEE. The V end was cut by 3 bases, the J end by 1 base, with 10 bases between. This chain's CDR3 is CASSWVQANTEAFF. The CDR3 coding sequence is TGTGCCAGCAGCTGGGTACAGGCGAACACTGAAGCTTTCTTT. Full variable domain (rest looked up from reference TRBV5-6 and TRBJ1-1): DAGVTQSPTHLIKTRGQQVTLRCSPKSGHDTVSWYQQALGQGPQFIFQYYEEEERQRGNFPDRFSGHQFPNYSSELNVNALLLGDSALYLCASSWVQANTEAFFGQGTRLTVV.

This chain joins TRBV6-6 and TRBJ1-5, with 9 bases aligning to TRBD1. From germline, CDR1 is MNHNY and CDR2 SVGAGI (reference sequence). CDR3 length: 16 amino acids. The V segment lost 5 bases and the J segment 4 bases; nucleotides outside the gene matches: 9. In DNA, the CDR3 is TGTGCCAGCAGTAGCATCGGACAGGGGTGGAATCAGCCCCAGCATTTT. This gives the protein CASSSIGQGWNQPQHF.

This chain links TRBV2 with TRBJ2-7, with TRBD2 identical over 8 bases. Germline values: CDR1 SNHLY, CDR2 FYNNEI. The J segment lost 6 bases and the V segment lost 7 bases, leaving 14 bases of the junction unmatched. The length of the CDR3 is 15 residues. As DNA, the CDR3 is TGTGCCAGCATGGTGGGAAGCGGGGGTGTATCCGAGCAGTACTTC. Translated: CASMVGSGGVSEQYF.

The rearrangement links TRBV5-1 to TRBJ2-7; TRBD1 might be the D (6 bases). Germline V gene sequence: CDR1 SGHRS, CDR2 YFSETQ. The length of the CDR3 is 17 residues. The germline V and J ends were trimmed by 0 bases and 3 bases, with 19 bases remaining between them. In DNA, the CDR3 is TGCGCCAGCAGCTTGGGCCGGGTACAGGGCCTCGTCTACGAGCAGTACTTC. Translation gives CASSLGRVQGLVYEQYF.

The chain combines TRBV15 with TRBJ1-6, with D perhaps TRBD1 (6 bases). Trimming removed 0 bases from V and 4 bases from J, with 16 bases in between. This CDR3 is 18 amino acids long. Germline V gene sequence: CDR1 LNHNV, CDR2 YYDKDF (reference sequence). The CDR3: CATSRDGGAAGYNSPLHF. For the CDR3, the DNA is TGTGCCACCAGCAGAGATGGGGGGGCGGCGGGTTATAATTCACCCCTCCACTTT.

The gene calls are TRBV11-2 and TRBJ1-1; D ambiguous. Trimming removed 1 base at V and 0 bases at J, with 6 bases between. The CDR3 has 14 residues. CDR1 SGHAT and CDR2 FQNNGV come from the germline V gene. CDR3 region: CASSLGLMNTEAFF. Written as DNA, the CDR3 is TGTGCCAGCAGCTTAGGACTCATGAACACTGAAGCTTTCTTT.

The J gene is TRBJ2-7, the V gene TRBV27; 9 bases align to TRBD1. CDR1 and CDR2 (germline): MNHEY, SMNVEV (reference sequence). The V segment lost 6 bases and the J segment 2 bases; nucleotides outside the gene matches: 11. This CDR3 region has 16 residues. CDR3 DNA: TGTGCCAGCAGCCGATCGGACAGGGGAATACCCTACGAGCAGTACTTC. Translation gives CASSRSDRGIPYEQYF.

V is TRBV7-2 and J is TRBJ1-2; 7 bases fit TRBD1. Germline assignment: CDR1 SGHTA and CDR2 FQGNSA. The trim removed 5 bases at V and 3 bases at J, leaving 9 bases unmatched. The CDR3 runs 15 residues. The CDR3: CASSPPTGTDYGYTF. CDR3 coding DNA: TGTGCCAGCAGCCCGCCCACCGGGACAGACTATGGCTACACCTTC.

The chain's CDR3 is CATSRVAGGTDTQYF. The CDR3 bases are TGTGCCACCAGCAGAGTAGCGGGGGGCACAGATACGCAGTATTTT. V usage is TRBV15 and J usage is TRBJ2-3; 9 positions agree with TRBD2. This CDR3 comprises 15 residues. CDR1 LNHNV and CDR2 YYDKDF come from the germline V gene (reference sequence). Losses at the gene ends were 1 base for V and 1 base for J; bases not matched to a gene: 0. The complete variable domain, with remaining parts taken from reference TRBV15 and TRBJ2-3, reads DAMVIQNPRYQVTQFGKPVTLSCSQTLNHNVMYWYQQKSSQAPKLLFHYYDKDFNNEADTPDNFQSRRPNTSFCFLDIRSPGLGDTAMYLCATSRVAGGTDTQYFGPGTRLTVL.

The chain is built from TRBV7-2 and TRBJ2-1; the match to TRBD1 covers 7 bases. The V segment lost 8 bases and the J segment 14 bases; nucleotides outside the gene matches: 12. The germline CDR1 and CDR2 sequences are SGHTA and FQGNSA. The length of the CDR3 is 12 residues. This CDR3 is CASGDRPPGEFF. For the CDR3, the DNA is TGTGCCAGCGGGGACAGACCCCCTGGGGAGTTCTTC.

The chain carries TRBV2 and TRBJ1-2, with a possible D match to TRBD1 (6 bases). This CDR3 has 15 amino acids. The germline V gene has CDR1 SNHLY and CDR2 FYNNEI. Deletions cut 5 bases from V and 4 bases from J, with 17 bases between. The CDR3 DNA sequence: TGTGCCAGCAGTTTGAGCCAGGGGTTAGGCTATGGCTACACCTTC. Protein sequence: CASSLSQGLGYGYTF. The full variable domain, its missing parts supplied by reference TRBV2 and TRBJ1-2, is EPEVTQTPSHQVTQMGQEVILRCVPISNHLYFYWYRQILGQKVEFLVSFYNNEISEKSEIFDDQFSVERPDGSNFTLKIRSTKLEDSAMYFCASSLSQGLGYGYTFGSGTRLTVV.

A single count supports this clone. J is TRBJ2-1 and V is TRBV5-1, with 7 bases fitting TRBD1. Germline V gene data show CDR1 as SGHRS and CDR2 as YFSETQ. This CDR3 is 14 amino acids long. Trimming removed 3 bases from V and 3 bases from J; junction bases left unmatched: 3. The chain's CDR3 is CASSSGDSYNEQFF. Written as DNA, the CDR3 is TGCGCCAGCAGCTCTGGGGACAGCTACAATGAGCAGTTCTTC.

V gene TRBV6-5 combines with J gene TRBJ1-1; unclear D gene. The CDR3 sequence is 15 residues long. Germline assignment: CDR1 MNHEY and CDR2 SVGAGI. Trimming removed 5 bases at V and 4 bases at J, with 17 bases between. CDR3 sequence (DNA): TGTGCCAGCAGTCGATCGAGGGCGGTAATCACTGAAGCTTTCTTT. The encoded protein is CASSRSRAVITEAFF.

The chain has TRBV6-4 and TRBJ2-2, with 10 bases matching TRBD2. Unmatched junction bases numbered 4, after V lost 6 bases and J lost 3 bases. The germline CDR1 and CDR2 sequences are MRHNA and SNTAGT. The CDR3 is 15 amino acids. The CDR3 nucleotides read TGTGCCAGCAGCCAACTAGCGGGGTACACCGGGGAGCTGTTTTTT. Translated, it gives CASSQLAGYTGELFF.

This chain joins TRBV2 and TRBJ2-2, with 8 nucleotides matching TRBD2. The germline gives CDR1 SNHLY, CDR2 FYNNEI. This CDR3 spans 14 amino acids. The junction had 8 bases not matched to a gene; V was cut back by 6 bases and J by 8 bases. CDR3 DNA sequence: TGTGCCAGCAGCGGGGGGGACCTTGGGGGGGAGCTGTTTTTT. Translation: CASSGGDLGGELFF.

The chain employs TRBV10-2 and TRBJ2-2, with TRBD1 as a possible D gene (6 bases). Germline CDR1 is WSHSY and CDR2 is SAAADI. Trimming shortened V by 7 bases and J by 3 bases, and 12 bases separated the two germline ends. The CDR3 is 14 amino acids. CDR3 DNA sequence: TGCGCCAGCAATCTTGACAGGTACACCGGGGAGCTGTTTTTT. This gives the protein CASNLDRYTGELFF.

The chain links TRBV6-1 to TRBJ2-1, with 9 bases lining up with TRBD2. CDR3 size: 15 residues. Germline CDR1 and CDR2: MNHNS and SASEGT. J gave up 10 bases and V 8 bases, and 15 bases lay outside the gene matches. The CDR3 loop is CASHRGGGGALEQFF. CDR3 bases: TGTGCCAGCCATAGGGGCGGCGGGGGGGCATTGGAGCAGTTCTTC.

The chain has TRBV4-1 and TRBJ1-1; TRBD1 aligns across 7 bases. The CDR3 length is 14 residues. The junction had 6 bases not matched to a gene; V was cut back by 4 bases and J by 4 bases. The germline CDR1 and CDR2 sequences are MGHRA and YSYEKL. The CDR3 DNA reads as TGCGCCAGCAGCCCTAGACAGGGAGGCACTGAAGCTTTCTTT. As protein: CASSPRQGGTEAFF.

This clone occurred once. The chain joins TRBV5-3 to TRBJ2-4; unclear D gene. TRBV5-3 is noted as an ORF with a role that remains uncertain. This CDR3 contains 15 residues. The germline V and J ends were trimmed by 2 bases and 0 bases, with 9 bases remaining between them. CDR3 residues: CARSFISLAKNIQYF. The CDR3, as DNA: TGTGCCAGAAGCTTTATTTCCCTAGCCAAAAACATTCAGTACTTC.

V is TRBV6-1 and J is TRBJ2-2; 9 positions agree with TRBD2. Germline lookup yields CDR1 MNHNS and CDR2 SASEGT. Losses at the gene ends were 7 bases for V and 0 bases for J; bases not matched to a gene: 3. This CDR3 has 15 amino acids. The DNA of the CDR3 is TGTGCCAGCACCGCGGGGGGGACGAACACCGGGGAGCTGTTTTTT. Its protein product is CASTAGGTNTGELFF.

The chain has TRBV11-2 and TRBJ1-1; maybe TRBD1 (5 bases). The CDR3 has 16 residues. Per the germline V gene, CDR1 is SGHAT and CDR2 is FQNNGV. V was trimmed by 5 bases and J by 6 bases, leaving 22 bases between them. The CDR3 sequence is CASSKGSGGSVAEAFF. In nucleotides, the CDR3 is TGTGCCAGCAGCAAAGGGTCTGGGGGGTCCGTGGCTGAAGCTTTCTTT.

The V call is TRBV9, the J call TRBJ2-1; 10 bases fit TRBD1. The V and J ends lost 4 bases and 4 bases, in that order; junction bases with no gene match: 17. Germline V gene data show CDR1 as SGDLS and CDR2 as YYNGEE. The CDR3 is 19 amino acids. The DNA of the CDR3 is TGTGCCAGCAGCCTCACCCTGGGGGACAGGGGTCCCTTATACAATGAGCAGTTCTTC. Encoded protein: CASSLTLGDRGPLYNEQFF. Full variable domain (outside the CDR3, taken from reference TRBV9 and TRBJ2-1): DSGVTQTPKHLITATGQRVTLRCSPRSGDLSVYWYQQSLDQGLQFLIQYYNGEERAKGNILERFSAQQFPDLHSELNLSSLELGDSALYFCASSLTLGDRGPLYNEQFFGPGTRLTVL.

This chain joins TRBV6-5 and TRBJ1-1; D perhaps matches TRBD1 (6 bases). The germline V gene has CDR1 MNHEY and CDR2 SVGAGI. V dropped 5 bases and J dropped 3 bases, with 10 bases sitting between them. The CDR3 spans 13 residues. CDR3 protein: CASSGQWDTEAFF. CDR3 sequence (DNA): TGTGCCAGCAGTGGACAGTGGGACACTGAAGCTTTCTTT.

V is TRBV29-1 and J is TRBJ1-2; D might be TRBD1 (6 bases). The CDR3 sequence is 13 residues long. The germline V gene has CDR1 SQVTM and CDR2 ANQGSEA. V was trimmed by 7 bases and J by 7 bases, leaving 19 bases between them. The CDR3 loop is CSAAGQSGGGYTF. DNA for the CDR3: TGCAGCGCGGCTGGACAGTCTGGTGGTGGCTACACCTTC. The full variable domain, completed using reference TRBV29-1 and TRBJ1-2, is SAVISQKPSRDICQRGTSLTIQCQVDSQVTMMFWYRQQPGQSLTLIATANQGSEATYESGFVIDKFPISRPNLTFSTLTVSNMSPEDSSIYLCSAAGQSGGGYTFGSGTRLTVV.

The chain joins TRBV7-3 to TRBJ2-1; weak D call: TRBD1 (6 bases). The V gene lost 5 bases and the J gene lost 12 bases, with 14 bases spanning the gap. Germline V gene sequence: CDR1 SGHTA, CDR2 FQGTGA. The length of the CDR3 is 12 residues. For the CDR3, the DNA is TGTGCCAGCAGCCTCAGGGGTAGAGGGCAGTTCTTC. Translated: CASSLRGRGQFF.

The rearrangement uses TRBV19 and TRBJ1-2; 8 bases are shared with TRBD1. The J segment lost 5 bases and the V segment lost 3 bases, leaving 5 bases of the junction unmatched. From germline, CDR1 is LNHDA and CDR2 SQIVND (reference sequence). The CDR3 has 14 amino acids. The CDR3 DNA reads as TGTGCCAGTAGTATCCCCGGACAGGGTTATGGCTACACCTTC. It yields the protein CASSIPGQGYGYTF.

The V call is TRBV14, the J call TRBJ1-5; D gene uncertain. CDR3 length: 16 residues. V lost 6 bases to trimming and J lost 3 bases, with 18 bases between them. CDR1 is SGHDN and CDR2 is FVKESK in the germline V gene. This CDR3 reads CASSHHMEGFNQPQHF. The DNA for the CDR3 is TGTGCCAGCAGTCATCACATGGAGGGATTCAATCAGCCCCAGCATTTT.